The clone carrying this TCR beta chain was counted at least ten times. These data come from a study of identical twins. Healthy Caucasians alone served as donors. One entry per CDR3 protein results from TCRdb running MiXCR on the 5' RACE reads. The sample holds roughly 570,000 distinct CDR3 sequences; more than 9% are singletons and the top ten take roughly 3%. Between the trimmed V and J ends, which lost 4 bases and 7 bases, there was a span of 11 bases. This CDR3 spans 13 amino acids. The germline gives CDR1 LGHNA, CDR2 YSLEER. A further study also used this sample, focusing on yellow fever vaccine responses in identical twins. This second study notes: Twins reportedly had a vaccine T cell response that seemed partly convergent, partly personalized.

The receptor was isolated from a woman in her late teens or twenties in good health. Source material: PBMCs. J is TRBJ2-1 and V is TRBV4-3, with D uncertain. This CDR3 is CASSPGHGNEQFF. Here the CDR3 DNA reads TGCGCCAGCAGCCCCGGTCACGGGAATGAGCAGTTCTTC.